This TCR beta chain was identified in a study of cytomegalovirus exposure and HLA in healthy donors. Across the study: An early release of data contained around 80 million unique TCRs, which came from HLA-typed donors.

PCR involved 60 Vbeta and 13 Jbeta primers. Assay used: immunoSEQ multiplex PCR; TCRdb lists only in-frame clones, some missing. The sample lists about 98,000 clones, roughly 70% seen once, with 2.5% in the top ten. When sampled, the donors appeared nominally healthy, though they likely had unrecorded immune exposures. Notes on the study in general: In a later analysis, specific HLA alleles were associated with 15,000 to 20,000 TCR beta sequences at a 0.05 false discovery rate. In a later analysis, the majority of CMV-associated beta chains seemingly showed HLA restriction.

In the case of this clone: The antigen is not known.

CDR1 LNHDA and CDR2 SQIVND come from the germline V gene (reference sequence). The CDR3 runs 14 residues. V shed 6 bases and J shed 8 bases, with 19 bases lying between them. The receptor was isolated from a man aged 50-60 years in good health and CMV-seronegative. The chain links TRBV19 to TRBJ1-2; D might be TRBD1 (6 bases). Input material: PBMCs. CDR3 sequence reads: CASRNSQGSGGYTF. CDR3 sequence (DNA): TGTGCCAGTAGGAACTCGCAGGGGTCAGGAGGCTACACCTTC.